These T cell receptor beta chains were read from a single sample in a study of control samples from healthy donors and cancer patients. The protocol was immunoSEQ multiplex PCR, while the TCRdb copy is restricted to in-frame clones and leaves out a portion. The sample comprises about 140,000 clones, approximately 90% of which are singletons, and roughly 10% rests with the top ten. The sequenced material came from blood. The source is a woman under 40 in good health. CDR3s include the opening cysteine and the closing phenylalanine or tryptophan. D genes are given only for firm matches. Expanded clones are given a class, and other clones once, few, many or no size at all.

size	D	J	V	DNA	CDR3
few	-	TRBJ2-3	TRBV4-1	TGCGCCAGCAGCCAGGGGTTGGTGGATACGCAGTATTTT	CASSQGLVDTQYF
-	-	TRBJ1-3	TRBV9	TGTGCCAGCAGCGCCGGACCGGCCTCTGGAAACACCATATATTTT	CASSAGPASGNTIYF
-	TRBD2	TRBJ2-2	TRBV27	TGTGCCAGCAGTACTAGCGGGAGGCACACCGGGGAGCTGTTTTTT	CASSTSGRHTGELFF
-	-	TRBJ2-1	TRBV4-2	TGTGCCAGCAGCCAAAGGTCGGCCTCCTACAATGAGCAGTTCTTC	CASSQRSASYNEQFF
-	-	TRBJ2-7	TRBV15	TGTGCCACCAGCAGAGGACGAGGCCAAAACTACGAGCAGTACTTC	CATSRGRGQNYEQYF
-	-	TRBJ1-1	TRBV2	TGTGCCAGCCAAGGGGGAATGAGGTCTGAAGCTTTCTTT	CASQGGMRSEAFF
-	TRBD1	TRBJ2-1	TRBV3-1/TRBV3-2	TGTGCCAGCAGCCTGGGACAGGGGACGTACAATGAGCAGTTCTTC	CASSLGQGTYNEQFF
-	-	TRBJ1-3	TRBV5-6	TGTGCCAGCAGCTTCGTCTCCGGGACCCCATCTGGAAACACCATATATTTT	CASSFVSGTPSGNTIYF
-	TRBD2	TRBJ2-5	TRBV6-5	TGTGCCAGCAGTAACTTAGCGGGAGAGACCCAGTACTTC	CASSNLAGETQYF
-	-	TRBJ2-7	TRBV18	TGTGCCAGCTCACCAAATGGGCCCAGGCAATACGAGCAGTACTTC	CASSPNGPRQYEQYF
-	-	TRBJ1-3	TRBV3-1/TRBV3-2	TGTGCCAGCAGCCAGGCCAGGGAGGCTGGAAACACCATATATTTT	CASSQAREAGNTIYF
-	-	TRBJ2-5	TRBV12-3/TRBV12-4	TGTGCCAGCAGTTTTAAGGCAGAGACCCAGTACTTC	CASSFKAETQYF
few	-	TRBJ1-2	TRBV29-1	TGCAGCACCGAGGGGGGCAGCTCCTATTATGGCTACACCTTC	CSTEGGSSYYGYTF
-	-	TRBJ1-2	TRBV7-2	TGTGCCAGCAGCTTAGGCGGGGGCGATTATGGCTACACCTTC	CASSLGGGDYGYTF
-	-	TRBJ1-2	TRBV7-9	TGTGCCAGCAGCTTAGGGGAGGATAGACCCGGGGAAGGCTACACCTTC	CASSLGEDRPGEGYTF
once	-	TRBJ2-7	TRBV28	TGTGCCAGCAGTCCCCCTAGCGCCCCAAGGTACGAGCAGTACTTC	CASSPPSAPRYEQYF
once	-	TRBJ1-6	TRBV19	TGTGCCAGTAGTGTAGGACAAGGGGATTCACCCCTCCACTTT	CASSVGQGDSPLHF